The clone carrying this T cell receptor beta chain was observed a few times. Its antigen is unknown. V trimming: 1 base; J trimming: 4 bases; junction bases outside the gene matches: 7. From germline, CDR1 is KGHSH and CDR2 LQKENI. This CDR3 comprises 16 residues. This record comes from a study of response to subunit inactivated influenza vaccine. Study-level results: With each seasonal influenza vaccination, the authors suggested, few new T cells are recruited.

MiXCR, applied by TCRdb to the RT-PCR reads, yields one record per CDR3 protein. The table has under 550,000 distinct CDR3 sequences, 7.6% seen once. The source is a man in his fifties or sixties who received an inactivated influenza vaccine. The rearrangement links TRBV18 to TRBJ2-4; 7 bases match TRBD2. Sequences were derived from PBMCs from blood, sampled around 2 years after vaccination. The CDR3 loop is CASSPLTGGGKNIQYF. For the CDR3, the DNA is TGTGCCAGCTCACCACTGACTGGGGGGGGAAAAAACATTCAGTACTTC.